The sequence of this T cell receptor beta chain was determined in a study of CD8+ T cells in alopecia areata. About the research overall: It was roughly 7-11-week-old female C3H/HeJ mice that received skin from 6-12-month-old C3H/HeJ graft donors with spontaneous alopecia. The study, taken as a whole, reports: Clonality in lesional scalp, especially alopecia totalis/universalis, exceeded that of normal scalp. Among the cells sequenced in scalp samples are also the resident alphabeta T cells of normal skin. Unlike in mice, where it was clearer, TCR sharing across patients was less clear, possibly HLA-related.

Details on this clone: Its antigen is still unknown. Gene and germline names: mouse. The read finishes 4 residues shy of the CDR3 end, and the germline J gene is used to complete it.

CDR3 length: 14 residues. V dropped 7 bases and J dropped 2 bases, with 15 bases sitting between them. CDR1 and CDR2 from the germline V gene are NNHDY and SYVADS. In each case, RNA was isolated and then reverse transcribed into cDNA as the sequencing template. The method was immunoSEQ multiplex PCR; TCRdb's version includes in-frame clones alone and lacks a portion of them. This repertoire lists some 110,000 clones without singletons; about 20% sits in the top ten. V is TRBV13-3 and J is TRBJ1-1; D is ambiguous. The sequenced material came from lesional skin. This receptor was taken from a C3H/HeJ mouse with alopecia areata. Strain haplotype (MHC): H2-k. The CDR3 bases that were read are TGTGCCAGCGGTCAGCTCCTTCGCAACACA. This translates into CASGQLLRNT. From start to end, the CDR3 is CASGQLLRNTEVFF.